This T cell receptor beta chain was documented in a study of shared clonotypes between healthy human individuals. J was trimmed by 0 bases and V by 0 bases; bases with no gene match: 1. The length of the CDR3 is 17 residues. The germline CDR1 and CDR2 sequences are ENHRY and SYGVKD. Sequenced by immunoSEQ multiplex PCR; TCRdb stores in-frame clones only, minus some. The sample includes approximately 2,300,000 clones, approximately 90% of them seen just once. The sequenced material came from naive CD4+ T cells from PBMCs. Subset indicated: CD45RA+ positively selected. The J gene is TRBJ2-1, the V gene TRBV10-3; 11 bases are shared with TRBD2. This clonotype originated in a man aged 18 to 35 in good health. Some clones in this sample may be carry-over from other donors' samples. The CDR3, as DNA: TGTGCCATCAGTGAGTCGGGACTAGCGGACTCCTACAATGAGCAGTTCTTC. It codes for CAISESGLADSYNEQFF.